Reported below is one T cell receptor beta chain. Its antigen remains unknown. This specimen comes from a study of T cell clones after liver transplantation. Background on the study: TCRbeta sequencing after a pre-transplant mixed lymphocyte reaction identified graft-donor-reactive clones, later tracked in post-transplant blood. The study, taken as a whole, reports: A significant post-transplant drop in circulating graft-donor-reactive CD4 TCRbeta sequences occurred in most of the 8 subjects. Conclusions were preliminary, with small, heterogeneous patient groups. In a couple of subjects, few donor cells limited the measurable donor-reactive repertoire.

Profiled with immunoSEQ multiplex PCR; TCRdb holds only in-frame clones, not every one. The sample contains about 51,000 clones, 86% of which appear only once. Germline loops: CDR1 LGHNA, CDR2 YNFKEQ. V lost 0 bases, J lost 5 bases, and 16 bases lay in between. The CDR3 length is 16 residues. The origin of this receptor is a human patient who received a liver transplant. Among the T cells, some may be from the graft donor. The chain combines TRBV4-2 with TRBJ1-1; possible D gene TRBD1, 5 bases. Sample: CD8+ T cells from blood, taken 12 months after liver transplant. The CDR3 reads CASSQDLRGYETEAFF. CDR3 sequence (DNA): TGTGCCAGCAGCCAAGATTTAAGGGGTTATGAAACTGAAGCTTTCTTT.